This is a list of T cell receptor beta chains from one sample in a study of blood T cell repertoires in COVID-19. Profiled with immunoSEQ multiplex PCR; TCRdb holds only in-frame clones, not every one. The sample records roughly 92,000 clones, more than 75% being singletons. Sequenced material: peripheral blood. The source of these receptors is an elderly woman with acute or convalescent COVID-19. Both conserved end residues are trimmed from each CDR3.

V: TRBV19; CDR3: ASRSFGQEKNIQY
V: TRBV15; CDR3: ATSRDGTGGRQPQH
V: TRBV19; CDR3: ASSKGQISTGELF
V: TRBV3-1/TRBV3-2; CDR3: ASSSSWGGGNIQY
V: TRBV19; CDR3: ASSTQIETGWVGNQPQH
V: TRBV20-1; CDR3: SASRSNQPQH
V: TRBV4-3; CDR3: ASSQSGQGYIQY
V: TRBV30; CDR3: ARARASNTEAF
V: TRBV30; CDR3: AWTPPRQSGNTIY
V: TRBV7-6; CDR3: ASSLALSSDEQY
V: TRBV7-2; CDR3: ASSPARGGMETQY
V: TRBV7-2; CDR3: ASSLVTGGRETQY
V: TRBV18; CDR3: ASSPSRELGYT
V: TRBV5-6; CDR3: ASSWSSGNEQF
V: TRBV7-9; CDR3: ASSLAQGLYGYT
V: TRBV5-6; CDR3: ASSSRSGTSGALQQY
V: TRBV6-5; CDR3: ASSRGRGDTGELF
V: TRBV4-2; CDR3: ASTRTGQGALDYGYT
V: TRBV5-6; CDR3: ASSTNRGGSPLH
V: TRBV5-1; CDR3: ASSAGRGYEQY
V: TRBV3-1/TRBV3-2; CDR3: ASSQSQGAGSYEQY
V: TRBV23-1; CDR3: ASSRQGMNETQY
V: TRBV2; CDR3: ASRYGASGTDTQY
V: TRBV4-1; CDR3: ASSQDQGRGQVQY
V: TRBV28; CDR3: ASSPFGETQY
V: TRBV29-1; CDR3: SGSDRGSYNEQF
V: TRBV12-3/TRBV12-4; CDR3: ASSPTGSYGYT
V: TRBV6-5; CDR3: ASTSREGGTEAF
V: TRBV21-1; CDR3: ASSSPLNYGYT
V: TRBV6-4; CDR3: ASSDGGRGHTGELF
V: TRBV14; CDR3: ASSSPPGNYGYT
V: TRBV7-2; CDR3: ASSFGLAGGHEETQY
V: TRBV19; CDR3: ASSNLPGTQY
V: TRBV9; CDR3: ASSTGQGAQAEAF
V: TRBV12-5; CDR3: ASAKEGPDTQY
V: TRBV6-5; CDR3: ASSAGGYGYT
V: TRBV27; CDR3: ASSKQGYYNSPLH
V: TRBV2; CDR3: ASSPVTGRNEKLF
V: TRBV6-5; CDR3: ASSLQGYYEQY
V: TRBV7-2; CDR3: ASSPSTGYYGYT
V: TRBV27; CDR3: ASRTSGASGYT
V: TRBV14; CDR3: ASSGNRGIMAGT
V: TRBV30; CDR3: AWSVLGGNGYT
V: TRBV5-1; CDR3: ASNVRGGAQGLGEAF
V: TRBV29-1; CDR3: SVEDRTGTAYEQY
V: TRBV19; CDR3: ASSTSGGDYGYT